The text below deals with one T cell receptor beta chain. The sample belongs to a study of cytomegalovirus exposure and HLA in healthy donors. Use of 60 Vbeta and 13 Jbeta primers characterized the PCR. The method was immunoSEQ multiplex PCR; TCRdb's version includes in-frame clones alone and lacks a portion of them. The sample contains roughly 100,000 clones, around 80% of which appear only once. The CDR3 totals 12 residues. V lost 8 bases to trimming and J lost 7 bases, with 14 bases between them. CDR1 and CDR2 from the germline V gene are MNHNY and SVGAGI (reference sequence). The sequenced sample consisted of PBMCs. The sequence came from a woman in her forties or fifties in good health and CMV-seropositive. V and J are TRBV6-6 and TRBJ2-5; the D gene is possibly TRBD2 (6 bases). In DNA form, the CDR3 reads TGTGCCAGCGGGACGCCCGGGGGGACCCAGTACTTC. Translation: CASGTPGGTQYF.